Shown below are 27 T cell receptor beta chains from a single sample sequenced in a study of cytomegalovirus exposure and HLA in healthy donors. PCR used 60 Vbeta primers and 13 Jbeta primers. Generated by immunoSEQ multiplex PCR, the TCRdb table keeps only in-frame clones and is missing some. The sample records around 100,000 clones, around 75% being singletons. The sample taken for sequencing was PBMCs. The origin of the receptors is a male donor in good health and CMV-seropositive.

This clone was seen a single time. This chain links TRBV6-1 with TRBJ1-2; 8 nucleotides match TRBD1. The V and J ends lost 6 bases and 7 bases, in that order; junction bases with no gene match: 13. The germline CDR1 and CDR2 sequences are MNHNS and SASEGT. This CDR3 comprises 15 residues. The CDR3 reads CASRVVGDRLFGYTF. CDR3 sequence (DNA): TGTGCCAGCAGGGTAGTTGGGGACAGGTTGTTTGGCTACACCTTC.

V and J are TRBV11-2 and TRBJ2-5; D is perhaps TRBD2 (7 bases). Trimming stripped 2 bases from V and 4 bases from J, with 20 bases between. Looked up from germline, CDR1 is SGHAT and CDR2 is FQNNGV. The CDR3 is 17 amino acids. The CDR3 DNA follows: TGTGCCAGCAGCTTAACCGGAGCGGGGAAGGGGGGAGAGACCCAGTACTTC. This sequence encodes CASSLTGAGKGGETQYF.

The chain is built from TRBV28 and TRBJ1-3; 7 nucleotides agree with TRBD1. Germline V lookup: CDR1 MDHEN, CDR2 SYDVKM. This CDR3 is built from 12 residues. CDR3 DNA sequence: TGTGCGGCAGGGGGTTCAGGAAACACCATATATTTT. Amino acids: CAAGGSGNTIYF.

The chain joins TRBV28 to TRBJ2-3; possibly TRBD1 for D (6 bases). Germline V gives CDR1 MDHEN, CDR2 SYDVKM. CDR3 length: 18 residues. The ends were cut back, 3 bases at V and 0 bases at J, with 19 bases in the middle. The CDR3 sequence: CASSFVGRGILSTDTQYF. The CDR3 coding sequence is TGTGCCAGCAGTTTCGTTGGCAGGGGAATCCTTAGCACAGATACGCAGTATTTT.

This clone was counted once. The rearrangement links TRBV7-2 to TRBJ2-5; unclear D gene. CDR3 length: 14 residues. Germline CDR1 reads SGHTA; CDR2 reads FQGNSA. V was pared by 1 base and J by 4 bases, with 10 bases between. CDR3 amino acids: CASSLGSLGETQYF. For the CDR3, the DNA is TGTGCCAGCAGCTTAGGATCGCTAGGAGAGACCCAGTACTTC.

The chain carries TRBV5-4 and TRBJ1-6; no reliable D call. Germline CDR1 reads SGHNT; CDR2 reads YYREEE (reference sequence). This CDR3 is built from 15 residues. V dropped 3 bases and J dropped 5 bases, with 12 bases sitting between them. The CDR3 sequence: CASSSRLLDNSPLHF. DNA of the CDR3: TGTGCCAGCAGCTCCCGATTGTTAGATAATTCACCCCTCCACTTT.

CDR3 sequence reads: CASSVAVAGGSQGTGGQETQYF. CDR3 nucleotides: TGTGCCAGCAGCGTAGCGGTGGCCGGCGGGAGCCAGGGGACGGGGGGGCAAGAGACCCAGTACTTC. This rearrangement joins TRBV9 to TRBJ2-5; 8 bases are shared with TRBD2. Germline CDR1 reads SGDLS; CDR2 reads YYNGEE. J gave up 2 bases and V 0 bases, and 24 bases lay outside the gene matches. CDR3 length equals 22 residues. Full variable domain (rest looked up from reference TRBV9 and TRBJ2-5): DSGVTQTPKHLITATGQRVTLRCSPRSGDLSVYWYQQSLDQGLQFLIQYYNGEERAKGNILERFSAQQFPDLHSELNLSSLELGDSALYFCASSVAVAGGSQGTGGQETQYFGPGTRLLVL.

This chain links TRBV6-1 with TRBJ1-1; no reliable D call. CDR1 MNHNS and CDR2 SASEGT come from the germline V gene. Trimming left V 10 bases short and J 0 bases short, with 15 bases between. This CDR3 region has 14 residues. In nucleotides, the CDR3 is TGTGCCACGACCGGAGGGAGATTGAACACTGAAGCTTTCTTT. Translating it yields CATTGGRLNTEAFF.

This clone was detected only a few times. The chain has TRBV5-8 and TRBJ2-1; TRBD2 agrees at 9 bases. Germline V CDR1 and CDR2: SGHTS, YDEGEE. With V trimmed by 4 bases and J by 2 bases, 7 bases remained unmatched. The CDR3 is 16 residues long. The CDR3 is CASSRGLAGAYNEQFF. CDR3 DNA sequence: TGTGCCAGCAGCCGGGGACTAGCCGGAGCCTACAATGAGCAGTTCTTC.

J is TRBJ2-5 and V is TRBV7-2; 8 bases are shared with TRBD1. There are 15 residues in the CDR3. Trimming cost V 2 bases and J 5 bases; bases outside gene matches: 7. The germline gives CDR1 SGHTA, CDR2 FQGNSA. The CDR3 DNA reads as TGTGCCAGCAGCTTAAGGCCAGGGGGCGGGGAGACCCAGTACTTC. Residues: CASSLRPGGGETQYF.

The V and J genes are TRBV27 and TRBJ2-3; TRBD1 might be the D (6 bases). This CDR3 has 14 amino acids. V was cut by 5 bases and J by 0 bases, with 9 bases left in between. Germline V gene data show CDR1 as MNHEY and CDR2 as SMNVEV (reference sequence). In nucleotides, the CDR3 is TGTGCCAGCAGTATAGACAGGAGCACAGATACGCAGTATTTT. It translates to CASSIDRSTDTQYF.

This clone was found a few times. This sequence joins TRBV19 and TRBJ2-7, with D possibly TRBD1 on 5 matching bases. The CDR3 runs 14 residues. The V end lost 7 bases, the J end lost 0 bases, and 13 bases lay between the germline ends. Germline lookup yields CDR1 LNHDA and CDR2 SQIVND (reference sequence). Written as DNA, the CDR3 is TGTGCCAGTAAACCGAGACAGCCCTCCTACGAGCAGTACTTC. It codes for CASKPRQPSYEQYF.

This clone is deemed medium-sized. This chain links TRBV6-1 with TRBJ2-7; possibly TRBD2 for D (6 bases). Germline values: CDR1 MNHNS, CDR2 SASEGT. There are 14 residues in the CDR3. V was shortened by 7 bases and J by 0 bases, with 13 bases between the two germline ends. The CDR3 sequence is CASTAGGASYEQYF. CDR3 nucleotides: TGTGCCAGCACTGCCGGAGGGGCCTCCTACGAGCAGTACTTC.

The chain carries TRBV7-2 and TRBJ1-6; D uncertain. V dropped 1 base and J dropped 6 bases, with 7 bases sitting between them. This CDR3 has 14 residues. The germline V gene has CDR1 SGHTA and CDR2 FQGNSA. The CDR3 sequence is CASSLGHLNSPLHF. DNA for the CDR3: TGTGCCAGCAGCTTAGGACATCTTAATTCACCCCTCCACTTT.

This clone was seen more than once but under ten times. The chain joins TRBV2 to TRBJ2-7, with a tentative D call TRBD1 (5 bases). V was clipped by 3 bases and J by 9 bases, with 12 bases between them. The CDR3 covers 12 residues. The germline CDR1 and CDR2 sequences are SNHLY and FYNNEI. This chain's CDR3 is CASSDDSLGQYF. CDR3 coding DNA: TGTGCCAGCAGTGATGACAGTCTAGGGCAGTACTTC.

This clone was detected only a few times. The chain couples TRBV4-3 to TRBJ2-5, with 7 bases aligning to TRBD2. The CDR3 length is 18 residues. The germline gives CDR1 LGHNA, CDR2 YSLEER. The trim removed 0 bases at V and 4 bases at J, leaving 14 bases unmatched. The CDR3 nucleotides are TGCGCCAGCAGCCAAGAGGCCGAAGGGTATCGGGGGGTAGAGACCCAGTACTTC. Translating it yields CASSQEAEGYRGVETQYF.

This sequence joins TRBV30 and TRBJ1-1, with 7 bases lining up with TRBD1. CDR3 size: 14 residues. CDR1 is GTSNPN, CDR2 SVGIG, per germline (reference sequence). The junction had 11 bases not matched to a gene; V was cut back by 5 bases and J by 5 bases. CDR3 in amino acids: CAWVDNRGSTEAFF. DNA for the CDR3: TGTGCCTGGGTTGATAACAGGGGTAGTACTGAAGCTTTCTTT.

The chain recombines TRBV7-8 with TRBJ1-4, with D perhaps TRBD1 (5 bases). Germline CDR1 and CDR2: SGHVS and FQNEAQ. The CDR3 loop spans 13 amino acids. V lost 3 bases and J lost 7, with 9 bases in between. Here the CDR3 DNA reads TGTGCCAGCAGCTTGGGGCAGGGTGAAAAACTGTTTTTT. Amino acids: CASSLGQGEKLFF.

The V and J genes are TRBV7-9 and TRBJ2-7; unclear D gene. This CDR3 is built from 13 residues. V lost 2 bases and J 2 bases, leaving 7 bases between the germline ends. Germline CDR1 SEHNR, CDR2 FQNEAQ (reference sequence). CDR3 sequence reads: CASSLYSPYEQYF. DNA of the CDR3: TGTGCCAGCAGCTTATACTCCCCCTACGAGCAGTACTTC.

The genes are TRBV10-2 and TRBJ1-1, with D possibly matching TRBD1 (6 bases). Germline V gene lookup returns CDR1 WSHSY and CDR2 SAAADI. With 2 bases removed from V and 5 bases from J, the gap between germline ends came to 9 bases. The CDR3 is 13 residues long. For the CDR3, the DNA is TGCGCCAGCAGTGAGGAGGGGGTAACTGAAGCTTTCTTT. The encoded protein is CASSEEGVTEAFF.

Here the CDR3 DNA reads TGTGCCAGCAGTGGGACAGGCCTCCAAGAGACCCAGTACTTC. Amino acids: CASSGTGLQETQYF. The chain joins TRBV2 to TRBJ2-5, with 7 bases that match TRBD1. There are 14 residues in the CDR3. The trim removed 4 bases at V and 1 base at J, leaving 3 bases unmatched. Germline V gives CDR1 SNHLY, CDR2 FYNNEI.

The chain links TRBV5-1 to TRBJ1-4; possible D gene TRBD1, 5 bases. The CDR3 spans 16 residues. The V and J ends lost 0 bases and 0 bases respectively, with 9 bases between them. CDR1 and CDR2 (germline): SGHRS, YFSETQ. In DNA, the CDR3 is TGCGCCAGCAGCTTGGGGTACAGGTCAACTAATGAAAAACTGTTTTTT. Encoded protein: CASSLGYRSTNEKLFF. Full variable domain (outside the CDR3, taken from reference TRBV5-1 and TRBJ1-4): KAGVTQTPRYLIKTRGQQVTLSCSPISGHRSVSWYQQTPGQGLQFLFEYFSETQRNKGNFPGRFSGRQFSNSRSEMNVSTLELGDSALYLCASSLGYRSTNEKLFFGSGTQLSVL.

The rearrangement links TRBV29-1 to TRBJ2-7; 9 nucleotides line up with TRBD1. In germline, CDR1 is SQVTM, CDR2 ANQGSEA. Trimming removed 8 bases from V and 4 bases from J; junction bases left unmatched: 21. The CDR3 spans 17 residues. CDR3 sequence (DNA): TGCAGCCCAATTGTTTACAGGGGGCTGTTGGTGGATTACGAGCAGTACTTC. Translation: CSPIVYRGLLVDYEQYF.

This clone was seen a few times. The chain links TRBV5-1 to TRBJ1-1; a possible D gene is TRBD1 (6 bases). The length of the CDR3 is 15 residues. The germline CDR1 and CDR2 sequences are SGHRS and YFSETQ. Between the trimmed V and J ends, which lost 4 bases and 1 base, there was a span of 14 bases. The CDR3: CASSRGPGQNTEAFF. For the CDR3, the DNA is TGCGCCAGCAGCAGGGGCCCGGGACAGAACACTGAAGCTTTCTTT.

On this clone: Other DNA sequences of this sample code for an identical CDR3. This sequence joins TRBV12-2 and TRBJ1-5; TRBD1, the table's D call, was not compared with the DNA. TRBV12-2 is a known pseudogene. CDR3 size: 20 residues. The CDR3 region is CASRLRGIKTAGGGNQPQHF. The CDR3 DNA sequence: TGTGCAAGTCGCCTTAGGGGAATAAAGACGGCAGGGGGAGGCAATCAGCCCCAGCATTTT.

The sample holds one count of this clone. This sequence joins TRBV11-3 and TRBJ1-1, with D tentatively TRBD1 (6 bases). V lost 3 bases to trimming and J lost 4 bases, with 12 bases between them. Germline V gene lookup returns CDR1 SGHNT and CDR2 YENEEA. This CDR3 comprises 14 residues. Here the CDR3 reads CASSLGARGTEAFF. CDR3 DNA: TGTGCCAGCAGCTTGGGGGCCCGGGGCACTGAAGCTTTCTTT.

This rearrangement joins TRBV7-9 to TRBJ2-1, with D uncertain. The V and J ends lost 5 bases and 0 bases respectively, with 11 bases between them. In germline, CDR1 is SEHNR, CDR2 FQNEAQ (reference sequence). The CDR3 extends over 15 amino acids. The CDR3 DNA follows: TGTGCCAGCAGCCCCGGTCGGAGCTCCTACAATGAGCAGTTCTTC. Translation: CASSPGRSSYNEQFF.